The 29 T cell receptor beta chains below all came from one sample that was sequenced in a study of control samples from healthy donors and cancer patients. Generated by immunoSEQ multiplex PCR, the TCRdb table keeps only in-frame clones and is missing some. The sample has around 76,000 clones, 75% to 90% seen once. The sample was PBMCs. The source of these receptors is a woman between 50 and 59 years old with colorectal cancer.

This clone was seen only a few times. The chain recombines TRBV7-8 with TRBJ2-1, with TRBD1 as a possible D gene (7 bases). The length of the CDR3 is 16 residues. V gave up 1 base and J gave up 5 bases, with 15 bases separating them. Germline V gene data show CDR1 as SGHVS and CDR2 as FQNEAQ. CDR3 sequence (DNA): TGTGCCAGCAGCTTAGTGGAGGGGACAGCCCACAATGAGCAGTTCTTC. Protein product: CASSLVEGTAHNEQFF.

This chain's CDR3 is CASSNGGEQYV. The CDR3 DNA follows: TGTGCCAGCTCCAACGGGGGCGAGCAGTACGTC. This chain uses TRBV6-5 with TRBJ2-7, with D maybe TRBD2 (6 bases). Trimming removed 8 bases from V and 6 bases from J, with 11 bases in between. Germline lookup yields CDR1 MNHEY and CDR2 SVGAGI. The CDR3 consists of 11 residues.

The chain carries TRBV5-1 and TRBJ2-1, with 10 nucleotides matching TRBD2. Losses at the gene ends were 0 bases for V and 6 bases for J; bases not matched to a gene: 3. The CDR3 sequence is 15 residues long. Germline CDR1 SGHRS, CDR2 YFSETQ. Here the CDR3 DNA reads TGCGCCAGCAGCTTGGTAGCGGGGGGCGTCAATGAGCAGTTCTTC. It yields the protein CASSLVAGGVNEQFF.

The chain employs TRBV5-1 and TRBJ2-3; D gene uncertain. V dropped 4 bases and J dropped 0 bases, with 12 bases sitting between them. The CDR3 is made up of 15 amino acids. CDR1 SGHRS and CDR2 YFSETQ come from the germline V gene. The DNA for the CDR3 is TGCGCCAGCAGCCTTATAACAACTAGCACAGATACGCAGTATTTT. Protein: CASSLITTSTDTQYF. Looking up the rest from reference TRBV5-1 and TRBJ2-3 gives the full variable domain: KAGVTQTPRYLIKTRGQQVTLSCSPISGHRSVSWYQQTPGQGLQFLFEYFSETQRNKGNFPGRFSGRQFSNSRSEMNVSTLELGDSALYLCASSLITTSTDTQYFGPGTRLTVL.

The chain couples TRBV10-3 to TRBJ2-1, with D hard to call. This CDR3 has 13 amino acids. Trimming removed 0 bases at V and 5 bases at J, with 5 bases between. CDR1 ENHRY and CDR2 SYGVKD come from the germline V gene. CDR3 in DNA: TGTGCCATCAGTGAGTCGGATAACAATGAGCAGTTCTTC. It is translated as CAISESDNNEQFF.

V usage is TRBV6-2 or TRBV6-3 and J usage is TRBJ2-6; D gene unclear. In germline, CDR1 is MNHEY, CDR2 SVGEGT. The length of the CDR3 is 15 residues. V was pared by 2 bases and J by 1 base, with 6 bases between. CDR3 sequence (DNA): TGTGCCAGCAGTTACGTGGATTCTGGGGCCAACGTCCTGACTTTC. Amino acids: CASSYVDSGANVLTF.

The chain combines TRBV21-1 with TRBJ2-7; TRBD2 is taken as the D call from the table, unchecked against the DNA. TRBV21-1 is a pseudogene. There are 16 residues in the CDR3. In nucleotides, the CDR3 is TGTGCCAGCAGCGCCCGCCCTAGCGGGGGGGCCTCCGAGCAGTACGTC. It codes for CASSARPSGGASEQYV.

The chain has TRBV28 and TRBJ1-6, with D possibly TRBD1 on 6 matching bases. Germline V gene data show CDR1 as MDHEN and CDR2 as SYDVKM. The CDR3 totals 15 residues. V shed 7 bases and J shed 9 bases, with 19 bases lying between them. As DNA, the CDR3 is TGTGCCAGCACCCATCCGACAGGTTCCGGTTCACCCCTCCACTTT. Protein product: CASTHPTGSGSPLHF.

The chain combines TRBV10-3 with TRBJ2-1; TRBD1 matches at 9 bases. The CDR3 spans 15 residues. Looked up from germline, CDR1 is ENHRY and CDR2 is SYGVKD. The V and J ends lost 5 bases and 7 bases, in that order; junction bases with no gene match: 9. Here the CDR3 reads CAISTGQGLNNEQFF. The CDR3 region has the DNA TGTGCCATCAGTACAGGACAGGGGTTGAATAATGAGCAGTTCTTC.

The chain uses TRBV6-2 or TRBV6-3 and TRBJ2-6, with D unclear. V was clipped by 2 bases and J by 1 base, with 3 bases between them. The CDR3 consists of 14 residues. The germline CDR1 and CDR2 sequences are MNHEY and SVGEGT. Written as DNA, the CDR3 is TGTGCCAGCAGTTACGGGTCTGGGGCCAACGTCCTGACTTTC. This sequence encodes CASSYGSGANVLTF.

This clone was picked up one time. Compared with germline, one end of the junction differs, possibly owing to a read error. The J gene is TRBJ1-2, the V gene TRBV6-2 or TRBV6-3, with TRBD1 matching 12 bases. Germline lookup yields CDR1 MNHEY and CDR2 SVGEGT. This CDR3 comprises 15 residues. Here the CDR3 DNA reads TGTGCCAGCAGTACCCCCGGGACAGGGGGCGATGGCTACACTTTC. Amino acid sequence: CASSTPGTGGDGYTF.

The chain employs TRBV9 and TRBJ2-1; the D is unclear. This CDR3 region has 13 residues. Trimming shortened V by 2 bases and J by 6 bases, and 9 bases separated the two germline ends. CDR1 SGDLS and CDR2 YYNGEE come from the germline V gene. The CDR3 bases are TGTGCCAGCAGCGTCGACATACTCAATGAGCAGTTCTTC. Translated, it gives CASSVDILNEQFF.

V usage is TRBV19 and J usage is TRBJ1-5, with D unclear. In germline, CDR1 is LNHDA, CDR2 SQIVND (reference sequence). The V gene lost 3 bases and the J gene lost 5 bases, with 8 bases spanning the gap. There are 13 residues in the CDR3. CDR3 amino acids: CASSIQYDQPQHF. The CDR3 nucleotides read TGTGCCAGTAGTATTCAATACGATCAGCCCCAGCATTTT.

This sequence joins TRBV19 and TRBJ2-6, with TRBD1 matching over 11 bases. The trim removed 6 bases at V and 0 bases at J, leaving 4 bases unmatched. There are 17 residues in the CDR3. The germline V gene encodes CDR1 LNHDA and CDR2 SQIVND (reference sequence). The CDR3 protein is CASSTGQGGSGANVLTF. The CDR3 bases are TGTGCCAGTAGCACGGGACAGGGGGGCTCTGGGGCCAACGTCCTGACTTTC.

This chain links TRBV30 with TRBJ2-3; D might be TRBD2 (5 bases). The V and J ends lost 0 bases and 4 bases respectively, with 8 bases between them. CDR3 length: 13 amino acids. Germline V gene data show CDR1 as GTSNPN and CDR2 as SVGIG (reference sequence). CDR3: CAWSVLAPDTQYF. As DNA, the CDR3 is TGTGCCTGGAGTGTCCTAGCCCCAGATACGCAGTATTTT.

V is TRBV28 and J is TRBJ2-7; TRBD1 or TRBD2 may be the D gene (5 bases each). This CDR3 has 15 residues. The germline V gene has CDR1 MDHEN and CDR2 SYDVKM. V gave up 3 bases and J gave up 5 bases, with 17 bases separating them. The CDR3 DNA follows: TGTGCCAGCAGTTTCGGGGCAGGGCCCATCCACGAGCAGTACGTC. Residues: CASSFGAGPIHEQYV.

The chain employs TRBV6-5 and TRBJ1-1, with D unclear. The germline V gene encodes CDR1 MNHEY and CDR2 SVGAGI. This CDR3 has 13 residues. V lost 6 bases, J lost 7 bases, and 15 bases lay in between. CDR3 residues: CASSPLQKFEAFF. CDR3 DNA sequence: TGTGCCAGCAGCCCACTTCAGAAGTTTGAAGCTTTCTTT.

The chain couples TRBV6-1 to TRBJ1-6; D unresolved. Trimming stripped 2 bases from V and 4 bases from J, with 15 bases between. The CDR3 is 17 amino acids. Germline CDR1 reads MNHNS; CDR2 reads SASEGT. CDR3 in amino acids: CASSELWVGNYNSPLHF. The CDR3 DNA sequence: TGTGCCAGCAGTGAACTCTGGGTGGGTAATTATAATTCACCCCTCCACTTT.

The V call is TRBV3-1 (or the pseudogene TRBV3-2), the J call TRBJ1-3; 9 bases agree with TRBD1. The CDR3 is 16 amino acids. J lost 4 bases, V lost 1 base, and 5 bases had no gene match. Germline CDR1 reads LGHDT; CDR2 reads YNNKEL (reference sequence). The chain's CDR3 is CASSQGTGVGGNTIYF. The CDR3 bases are TGTGCCAGCAGCCAAGGGACAGGGGTAGGAGGAAACACCATATATTTT.

V and J are TRBV18 and TRBJ1-2; 8 positions agree with TRBD1. The CDR3 is 17 residues long. J was trimmed by 6 bases and V by 3 bases; bases with no gene match: 15. Germline-derived CDR1 and CDR2 are KGHSH and LQKENI. The CDR3 nucleotides are TGTGCCAGCTCACCCCTGACAGGGGCCTCGACCTTAGATGGCTACACCTTC. Protein: CASSPLTGASTLDGYTF.

The chain links TRBV29-1 to TRBJ1-1; D perhaps matches TRBD1 (5 bases). Trimming took 5 bases from V and 3 from J, leaving 13 bases between them. The germline gives CDR1 SQVTM, CDR2 ANQGSEA. The CDR3 has 13 residues. The chain's CDR3 is CSVIRVEDTEAFF. The CDR3 DNA reads TGCAGCGTTATCAGGGTTGAGGACACTGAAGCTTTCTTT.

This clone is a singleton in its sample. V gene TRBV30 combines with J gene TRBJ1-4; D is ambiguous. Trimming removed 1 base at V and 0 bases at J, with 9 bases between. The CDR3 is 15 amino acids. Looked up from germline, CDR1 is GTSNPN and CDR2 is SVGIG (reference sequence). The CDR3 DNA sequence: TGTGCCTGGAGTGCTGGACGGGCAACTAATGAAAAACTGTTTTTT. This translates into CAWSAGRATNEKLFF.

The genes are TRBV18 and TRBJ2-1; TRBD1 is a possible D gene (5 bases). V lost 3 bases to trimming and J lost 8 bases, with 20 bases between them. This CDR3 has 16 residues. Germline V gene data show CDR1 as KGHSH and CDR2 as LQKENI. CDR3 DNA: TGTGCCAGCTCACCCAGCTGGGGCAGCTCCAGGGATGAGCAGTTCTTC. Translating it yields CASSPSWGSSRDEQFF.

This chain joins TRBV7-2 and TRBJ1-2; TRBD1 agrees at 8 bases. Looked up from germline, CDR1 is SGHTA and CDR2 is FQGNSA. The CDR3 contains 12 residues. Trimming at V came to 1 base and at J to 12 bases, leaving 4 bases not matched to a gene. The CDR3 protein is CASSLGTGPHTF. CDR3 coding DNA: TGTGCCAGCAGCTTAGGGACAGGGCCGCACACCTTC.

The rearrangement links TRBV3-1 (or the pseudogene TRBV3-2) to TRBJ2-3; 8 bases align to TRBD2. The CDR3 has 15 amino acids. Germline lookup yields CDR1 LGHDT and CDR2 YNNKEL (reference sequence). The V and J ends lost 2 bases and 2 bases, in that order; junction bases with no gene match: 3. CDR3 amino acids: CASSQPGGITDTQYF. CDR3 bases: TGTGCCAGCAGCCAACCGGGGGGGATCACAGATACGCAGTATTTT.

This rearrangement joins TRBV7-3 to TRBJ2-1; the match to TRBD2 covers 9 bases. This CDR3 has 17 residues. J gave up 2 bases and V 5 bases, and 10 bases lay outside the gene matches. Germline V lookup: CDR1 SGHTA, CDR2 FQGTGA. The CDR3 loop reads CASSPGARGGPYNEQFF. The CDR3 nucleotides read TGTGCCAGCAGCCCCGGTGCGCGGGGGGGGCCCTACAATGAGCAGTTCTTC.

V gene TRBV18 combines with J gene TRBJ1-2; no clear D gene. In germline, CDR1 is KGHSH, CDR2 LQKENI. CDR3 size: 16 residues. Trimming removed 1 base from V and 2 bases from J, with 14 bases in between. CDR3: CASSPREAAQNYGYTF. In DNA form, the CDR3 reads TGTGCCAGCTCACCACGGGAGGCGGCCCAGAACTATGGCTACACCTTC. Using reference TRBV18 and TRBJ1-2 for the parts outside the CDR3, the full variable domain is NAGVMQNPRHLVRRRGQEARLRCSPMKGHSHVYWYRQLPEEGLKFMVYLQKENIIDESGMPKERFSAEFPKEGPSILRIQQVVRGDSAAYFCASSPREAAQNYGYTFGSGTRLTVV.

V and J are TRBV10-3 and TRBJ2-2; D not resolved. Trimming removed 8 bases at V and 1 base at J, with 8 bases between. The germline V gene has CDR1 ENHRY and CDR2 SYGVKD. This CDR3 region has 13 residues. This chain's CDR3 is CAIGIGNTGELFF. The CDR3 DNA follows: TGTGCCATCGGAATTGGGAACACCGGGGAGCTGTTTTTT.

This chain links TRBV4-1 with TRBJ1-1; 8 bases match TRBD1. With 3 bases clipped from V and 1 base from J, the junction kept 4 bases outside the gene matches. The length of the CDR3 is 15 residues. Per germline, CDR1 MGHRA and CDR2 YSYEKL. The DNA of the CDR3 is TGCGCCAGCAGCCAGTCCGGACAGGGGAACACTGAAGCTTTCTTT. The encoded protein is CASSQSGQGNTEAFF.